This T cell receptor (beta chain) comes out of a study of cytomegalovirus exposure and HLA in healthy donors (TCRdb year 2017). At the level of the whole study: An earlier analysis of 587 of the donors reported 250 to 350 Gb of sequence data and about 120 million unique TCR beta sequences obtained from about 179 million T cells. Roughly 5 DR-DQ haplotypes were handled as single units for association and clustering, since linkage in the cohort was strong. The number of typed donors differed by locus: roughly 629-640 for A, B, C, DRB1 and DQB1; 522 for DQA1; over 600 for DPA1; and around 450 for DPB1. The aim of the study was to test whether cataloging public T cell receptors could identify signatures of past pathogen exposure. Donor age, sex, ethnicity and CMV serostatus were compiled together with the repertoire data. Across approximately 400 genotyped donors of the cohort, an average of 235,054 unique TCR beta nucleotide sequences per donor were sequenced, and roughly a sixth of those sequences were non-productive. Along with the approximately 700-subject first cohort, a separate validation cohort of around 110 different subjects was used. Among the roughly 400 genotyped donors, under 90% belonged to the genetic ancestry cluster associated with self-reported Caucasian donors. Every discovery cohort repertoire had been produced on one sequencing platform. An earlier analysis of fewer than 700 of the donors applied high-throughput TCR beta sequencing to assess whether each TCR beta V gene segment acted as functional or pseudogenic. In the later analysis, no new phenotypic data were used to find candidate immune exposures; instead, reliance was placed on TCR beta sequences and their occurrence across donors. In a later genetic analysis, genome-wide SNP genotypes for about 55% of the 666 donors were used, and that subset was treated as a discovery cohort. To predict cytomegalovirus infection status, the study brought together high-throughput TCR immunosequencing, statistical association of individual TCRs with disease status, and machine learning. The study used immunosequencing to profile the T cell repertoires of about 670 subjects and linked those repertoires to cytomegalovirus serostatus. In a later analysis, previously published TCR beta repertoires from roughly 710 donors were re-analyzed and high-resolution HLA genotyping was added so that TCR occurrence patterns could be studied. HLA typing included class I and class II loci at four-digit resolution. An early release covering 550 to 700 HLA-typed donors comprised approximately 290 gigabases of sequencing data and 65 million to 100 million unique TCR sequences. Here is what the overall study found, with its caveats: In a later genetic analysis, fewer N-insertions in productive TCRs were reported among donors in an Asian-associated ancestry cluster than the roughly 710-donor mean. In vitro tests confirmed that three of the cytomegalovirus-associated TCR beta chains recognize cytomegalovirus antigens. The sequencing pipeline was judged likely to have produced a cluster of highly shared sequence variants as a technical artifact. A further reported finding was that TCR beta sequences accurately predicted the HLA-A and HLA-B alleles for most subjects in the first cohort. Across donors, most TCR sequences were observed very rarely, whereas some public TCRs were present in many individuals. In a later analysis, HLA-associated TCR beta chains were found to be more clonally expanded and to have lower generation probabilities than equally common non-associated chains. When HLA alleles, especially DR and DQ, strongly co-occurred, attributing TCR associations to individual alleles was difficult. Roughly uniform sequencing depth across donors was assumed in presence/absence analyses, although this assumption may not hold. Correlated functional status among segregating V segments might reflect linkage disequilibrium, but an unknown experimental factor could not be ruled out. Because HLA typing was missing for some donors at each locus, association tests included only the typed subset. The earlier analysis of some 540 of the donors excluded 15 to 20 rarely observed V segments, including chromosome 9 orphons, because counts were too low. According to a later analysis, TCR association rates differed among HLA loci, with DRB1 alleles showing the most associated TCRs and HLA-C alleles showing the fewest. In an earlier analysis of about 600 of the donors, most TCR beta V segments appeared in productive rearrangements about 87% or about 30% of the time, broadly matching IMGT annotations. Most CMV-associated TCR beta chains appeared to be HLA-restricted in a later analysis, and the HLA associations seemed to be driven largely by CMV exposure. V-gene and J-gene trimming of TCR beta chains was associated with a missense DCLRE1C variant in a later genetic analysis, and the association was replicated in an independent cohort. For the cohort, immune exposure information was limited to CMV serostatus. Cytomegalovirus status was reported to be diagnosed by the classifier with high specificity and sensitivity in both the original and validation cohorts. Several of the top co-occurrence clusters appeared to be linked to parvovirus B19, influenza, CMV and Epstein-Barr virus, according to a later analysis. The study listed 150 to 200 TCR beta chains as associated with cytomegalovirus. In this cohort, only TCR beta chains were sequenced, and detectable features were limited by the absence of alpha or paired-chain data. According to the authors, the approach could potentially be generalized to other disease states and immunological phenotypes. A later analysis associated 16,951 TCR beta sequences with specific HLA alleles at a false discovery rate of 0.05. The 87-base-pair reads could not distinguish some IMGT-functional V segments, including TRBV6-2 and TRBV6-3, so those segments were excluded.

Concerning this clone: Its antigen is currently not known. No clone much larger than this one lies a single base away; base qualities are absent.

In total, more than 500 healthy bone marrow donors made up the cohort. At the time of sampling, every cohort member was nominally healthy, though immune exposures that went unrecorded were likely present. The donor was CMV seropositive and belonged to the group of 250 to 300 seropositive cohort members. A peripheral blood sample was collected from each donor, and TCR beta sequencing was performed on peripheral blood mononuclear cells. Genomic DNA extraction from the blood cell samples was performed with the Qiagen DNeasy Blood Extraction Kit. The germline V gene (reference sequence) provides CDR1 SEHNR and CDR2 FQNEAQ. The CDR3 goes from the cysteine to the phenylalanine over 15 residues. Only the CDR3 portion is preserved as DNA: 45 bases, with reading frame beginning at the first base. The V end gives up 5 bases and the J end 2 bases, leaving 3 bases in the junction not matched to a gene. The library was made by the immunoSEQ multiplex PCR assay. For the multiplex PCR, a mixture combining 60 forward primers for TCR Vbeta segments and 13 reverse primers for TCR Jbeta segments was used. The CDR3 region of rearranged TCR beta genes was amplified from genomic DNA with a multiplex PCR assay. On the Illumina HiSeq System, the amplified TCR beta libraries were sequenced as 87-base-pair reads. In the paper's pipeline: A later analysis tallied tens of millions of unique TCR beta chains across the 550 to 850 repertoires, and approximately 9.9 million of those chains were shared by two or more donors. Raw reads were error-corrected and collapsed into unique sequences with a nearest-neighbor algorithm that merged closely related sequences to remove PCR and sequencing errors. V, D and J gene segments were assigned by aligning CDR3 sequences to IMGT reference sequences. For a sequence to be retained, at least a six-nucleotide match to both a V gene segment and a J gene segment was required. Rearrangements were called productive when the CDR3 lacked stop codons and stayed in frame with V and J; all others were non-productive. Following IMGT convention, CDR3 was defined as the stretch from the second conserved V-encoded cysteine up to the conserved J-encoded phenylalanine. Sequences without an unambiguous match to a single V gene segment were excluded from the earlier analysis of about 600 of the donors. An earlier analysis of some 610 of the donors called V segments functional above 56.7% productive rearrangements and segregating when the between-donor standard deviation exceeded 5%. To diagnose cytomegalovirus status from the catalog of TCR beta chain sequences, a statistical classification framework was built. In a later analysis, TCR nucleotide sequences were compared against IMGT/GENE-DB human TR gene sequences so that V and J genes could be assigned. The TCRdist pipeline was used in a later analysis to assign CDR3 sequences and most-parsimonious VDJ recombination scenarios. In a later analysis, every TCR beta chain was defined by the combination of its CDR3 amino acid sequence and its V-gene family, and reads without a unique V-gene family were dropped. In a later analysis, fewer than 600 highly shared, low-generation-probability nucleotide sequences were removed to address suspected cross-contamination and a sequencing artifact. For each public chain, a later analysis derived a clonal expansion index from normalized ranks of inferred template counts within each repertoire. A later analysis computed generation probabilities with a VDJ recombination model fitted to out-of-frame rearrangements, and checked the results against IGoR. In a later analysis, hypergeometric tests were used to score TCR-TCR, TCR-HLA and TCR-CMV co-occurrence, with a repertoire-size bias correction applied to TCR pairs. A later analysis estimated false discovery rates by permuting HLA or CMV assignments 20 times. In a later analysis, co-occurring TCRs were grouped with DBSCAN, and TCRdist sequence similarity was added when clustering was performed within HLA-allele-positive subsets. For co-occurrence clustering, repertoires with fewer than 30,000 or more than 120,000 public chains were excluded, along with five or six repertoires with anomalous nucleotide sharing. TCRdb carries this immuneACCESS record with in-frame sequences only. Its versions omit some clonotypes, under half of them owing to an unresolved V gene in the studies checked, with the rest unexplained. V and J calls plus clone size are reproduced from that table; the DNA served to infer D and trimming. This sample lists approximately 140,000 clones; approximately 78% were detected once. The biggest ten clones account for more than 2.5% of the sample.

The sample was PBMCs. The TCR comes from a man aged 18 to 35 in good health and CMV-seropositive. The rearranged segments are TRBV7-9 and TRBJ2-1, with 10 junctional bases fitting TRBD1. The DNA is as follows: TGTGCCAGCAGCCCGGACAGGGGGACCTACAATGAGCAGTTCTTC. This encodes CASSPDRGTYNEQFF.